This section outlines one TCR beta chain sequence together with its context. What it binds is unknown. Its ends do not fully match the called genes, so a read error is possible. These data come from a study of tumor-infiltrating lymphocytes in primary liver carcinoma. CDR1 is MNHNS, CDR2 SASEGT, per germline. The CDR3 contains 14 residues. Germline DNA was extracted alongside blood RNA, which was obtained from unsorted whole blood. Preoperatively, 4 to 5 milliliters of peripheral blood were collected. Notes on the study in general: Tumors reached a significantly greater top-250-clone fraction than blood did (p = 0.039).

Researchers generated TCR beta cDNA from 500 to 600 ng of total RNA, relying on a constant-region primer. ARM-PCR was slightly modified, and three nested multiplex PCR rounds with it gave rise to the TCR beta libraries. A C-beta reverse primer and TRBV1-TRBV30 forward primers served in each of the first two PCR rounds, at approximately 10 cycles apiece. TCRdb passed the multiplex PCR reads through MiXCR, listing each CDR3 protein once. The sample yields some 180,000 distinct CDR3 sequences, roughly 60% seen once. The TCR sequence derives from a man between 35 and 55 years old with primary liver carcinoma and hepatitis B virus infection. The rearrangement joins TRBV6-1 to TRBJ1-2; D is uncertain. The sample was peripheral blood. The CDR3 DNA reads TGTGCCAACAGTGAAGGGTCGGTTAACTATGGCTACACCTTC. Translated: CANSEGSVNYGYTF.